This TCR beta chain was documented in a study of T and B cells in COVID-19 patients (dated by TCRdb to 2018 to 2020). About the study as a whole: In this study, adaptive immunity was profiled in COVID-19 patients who either had active infection or had recovered, using TRB and IGH repertoire sequencing of peripheral blood. A recovered cohort included about 18 patients who provided approximately 20 samples, and most of these patients had mild to moderate COVID-19 treated on an outpatient basis. The recovered cohort had a median age of roughly 30 years, compared with 55 to 75 years in the active-infection cohort. Of the 20 to 25 patients in the active-infection cohort, about a dozen were critically ill and needed mechanical ventilation or ECMO. Of the 20 patients in the active-infection cohort, some 17 had comorbidities associated with unfavorable COVID-19 outcome. Over 7 million TCR sequences were analysed in a TCR and BCR sequence repository that covered over 30 patients and roughly 75 time points. A couple of patients were included in both the recovered and active cohorts because samples were available from active disease and after recovery. For the repertoire analyses, the comparison was an age-matched reference group of roughly 40 healthy donors who were negative for COVID-19 antibodies. Up to roughly 10 follow-up blood samples were collected per patient, with some samples spanning different disease stages in the same individual. Beyond this particular receptor, the publication reports: The reported TCR clusters were said to need prospective validation before any clinical use. During active COVID-19 the TRB repertoires were highly clonal, but at recovery diversity and richness rose above the levels seen in healthy donors. TRBV/TRBJ gene usage was reported as strongly skewed in patients with COVID-19. Blood samples obtained from mildly ill patients during symptoms, as well as early samples obtained from severe cases, were available only in scarce numbers. The cohort was considered too small to assess HLA contributions to COVID-19 susceptibility or severity. Specific T cell subsets (CD4+/Treg/CD8+) and sorted SARS-CoV-2-responsive or tetramer+ T cells had not yet been sequenced, with those experiments still ongoing. The recovered cohort had some 2,500 exclusive TCR clusters, including some 30 low-pGen clusters.

Relative to its sample, this clonotype is medium-sized (0.01 to 0.1%). Its antigen specificity is not known. No clone much larger than this one lies a single base away; base qualities are absent. These reads were obtained on an Illumina MiSeq. TRB rearrangements were amplified by multiplex PCR with BIOMED2 TRB-A/B primer pools. Illumina-compatible adapters and 7-nucleotide sample barcodes were attached to the amplicons through two consecutive PCRs. Phusion HS II polymerase was used for all library PCRs. The amplicons were purified from gel with the NucleoSpin Gel and PCR Clean-up kit, measured on Qubit, and combined at 3.5 to 5 nM. Before Illumina next-generation sequencing, the quality of the amplicon pool was assessed on an Agilent 2100 Bioanalyzer. The authors' pipeline ran thus. Annotation of TRB rearrangements was performed with MiXCR 3.0.8 using the default MiXCR reference library. Non-productive reads and sequences with fewer than 2 reads were removed, and every unique CDR3 nucleotide sequence was treated as one clone. Clonality, diversity, richness and V-J gene usage were calculated in R 3.5.1. GLIPH2 was used for TCR clustering by CDR3 similarity, and generation probabilities were calculated by OLGA. GLIPH2 clusters were kept only if they contained at least four unique TCR clonotypes found in at least three individuals. The raw public reads went through TCRdb reprocessing: fastp at Q25, MiXCR clone calling, in-frame beta chains kept. Duplicate CDR3 protein sequences are folded into a single record with the most common DNA and genes. TCRdb's processing, not the authors' own work, is the source of the V and J calls. The sample includes fewer than 6,500 distinct CDR3 sequences, with around 25% observed a single time. Approximately 40% of the sample belongs to the ten largest clones.

Trimming leaves V shorter by 1 base and J shorter by 7 bases, with the junction holding 4 bases beyond the gene matches. Including the terminal cysteine and phenylalanine, the CDR3 comprises 14 residues. The sequence is cut down to CDR3 DNA, 42 bases in frame from base 1. CDR1 SGHDT and CDR2 YYEEEE are derived from the germline V gene. TRB repertoires were amplified using roughly 230-550 ng of genomic DNA isolated from blood. Rearrangement joined TRBV5-6 to TRBJ1-4, with 7 bases aligning to TRBD1. The receptor was isolated from a human donor with active COVID-19. The donor label of this sample is uncertain. Sequenced input: blood. The CDR3 amino acid sequence is: CASSLPSGGEKLFF. In nucleotides, the sequence is TGTGCCAGCAGCTTGCCCTCAGGGGGTGAAAAACTGTTTTTT. With the rest looked up from the reference TRBV5-6 and TRBJ1-4 genes rather than sequenced, the full variable domain is DAGVTQSPTHLIKTRGQQVTLRCSPKSGHDTVSWYQQALGQGPQFIFQYYEEEERQRGNFPDRFSGHQFPNYSSELNVNALLLGDSALYLCASSLPSGGEKLFFGSGTQLSVL.